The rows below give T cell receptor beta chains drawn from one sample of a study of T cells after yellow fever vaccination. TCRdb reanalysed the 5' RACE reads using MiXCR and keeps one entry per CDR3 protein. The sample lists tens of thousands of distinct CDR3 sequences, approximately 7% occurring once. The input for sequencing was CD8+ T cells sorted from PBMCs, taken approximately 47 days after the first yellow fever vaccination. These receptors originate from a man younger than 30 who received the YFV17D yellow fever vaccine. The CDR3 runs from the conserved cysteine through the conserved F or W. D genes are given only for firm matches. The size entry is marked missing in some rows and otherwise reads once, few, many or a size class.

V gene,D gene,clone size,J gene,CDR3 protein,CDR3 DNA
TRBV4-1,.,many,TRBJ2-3,CASSTHADGTDTQYF,TGCGCCAGCAGCACCCACGCCGACGGCACAGATACGCAGTATTTT
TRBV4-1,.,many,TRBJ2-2,CASSPRDTTNTGELFF,TGCGCCAGCAGCCCCCGGGACACTACGAACACCGGGGAGCTGTTTTTT
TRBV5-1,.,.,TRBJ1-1,CASARGGNTEAFF,TGCGCCAGCGCGCGAGGGGGAAACACTGAAGCTTTCTTT
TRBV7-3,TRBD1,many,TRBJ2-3,CASSSTGASKDTQYF,TGTGCCAGCAGCTCCACAGGGGCCTCTAAAGATACGCAGTATTTT
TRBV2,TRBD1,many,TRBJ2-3,CASSVLQGRSTDTQYF,TGTGCCAGCAGTGTGTTACAGGGGCGAAGCACAGATACGCAGTATTTT
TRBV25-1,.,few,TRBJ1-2,CASSVAANYGYTF,TGTGCCAGCAGTGTAGCCGCTAACTATGGCTACACCTTC
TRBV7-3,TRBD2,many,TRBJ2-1,CASSLAGDLSYNEQFF,TGTGCCAGCAGCTTAGCGGGGGACCTCTCCTACAATGAGCAGTTCTTC
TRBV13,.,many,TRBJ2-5,CASSRGDKETQYF,TGTGCCAGCAGCCGAGGGGACAAAGAGACCCAGTACTTC
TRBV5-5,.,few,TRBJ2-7,CASSLDLGGYEQYF,TGTGCCAGCAGCTTGGATCTGGGGGGCTACGAGCAGTACTTC
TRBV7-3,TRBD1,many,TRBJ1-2,CASSPGQGVYYGYTF,TGTGCCAGCAGCCCCGGACAGGGGGTTTACTATGGCTACACCTTC
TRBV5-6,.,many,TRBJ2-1,CASSLSGANEQFF,TGTGCCAGCAGCTTGTCGGGGGCTAATGAGCAGTTCTTC
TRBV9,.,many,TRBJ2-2,CASSAKWGISNTGELFF,TGTGCCAGCAGCGCGAAGTGGGGGATTTCGAACACCGGGGAGCTGTTTTTT
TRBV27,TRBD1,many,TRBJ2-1,CASSFGTGANNEQFF,TGTGCCAGCAGTTTCGGGACAGGGGCTAACAATGAGCAGTTCTTC
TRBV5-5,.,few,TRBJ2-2,CASSLVGGLDTGELFF,TGTGCCAGCAGCTTGGTGGGAGGATTAGACACCGGGGAGCTGTTTTTT
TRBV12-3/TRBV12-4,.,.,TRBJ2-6,CASRVGSGANVLTF,TGTGCCAGCAGGGTCGGCTCTGGGGCCAACGTCCTGACTTTC
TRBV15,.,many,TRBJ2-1,CATSIQSSYNEQFF,TGTGCCACCAGCATCCAGAGCTCCTACAATGAGCAGTTCTTC
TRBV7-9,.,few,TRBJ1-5,CASSLHDQPQHF,TGTGCCAGCAGCCTTCACGATCAGCCCCAGCATTTT
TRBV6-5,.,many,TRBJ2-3,CASTPWAGADTQYF,TGTGCCAGCACCCCCTGGGCAGGGGCAGATACGCAGTATTTT
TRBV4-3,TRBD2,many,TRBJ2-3,CASSQDWASGATDTQYF,TGCGCCAGCAGCCAAGATTGGGCTAGCGGGGCCACAGATACGCAGTATTTT
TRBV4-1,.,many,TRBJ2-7,CASSQDGRDTSYEQYF,TGCGCCAGCAGCCAAGACGGCCGGGACACCTCCTACGAGCAGTACTTC
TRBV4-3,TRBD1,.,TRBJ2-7,CASSPYGTGNSYEQYF,TGCGCCAGCAGCCCTTACGGGACAGGGAACTCCTACGAGCAGTACTTC
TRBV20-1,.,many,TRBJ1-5,CSAREFSRTGNQPQHF,TGCAGTGCTAGAGAATTCTCTAGGACGGGCAATCAGCCCCAGCATTTT
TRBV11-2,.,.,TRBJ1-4,CASSLGLRANEKLFF,TGTGCCAGCAGCTTAGGTTTAAGGGCTAATGAAAAACTGTTTTTT
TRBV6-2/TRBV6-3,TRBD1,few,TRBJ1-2,CASSYSRQGADGYTF,TGTGCCAGCAGTTACTCCAGACAGGGGGCTGATGGCTACACCTTC
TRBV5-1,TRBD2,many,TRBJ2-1,CASSALGGGSYNEQFF,TGCGCCAGCAGCGCCCTTGGCGGGGGCTCCTACAATGAGCAGTTCTTC
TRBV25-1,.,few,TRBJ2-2,CASSEWAGHLSGELFF,TGTGCCAGCAGTGAATGGGCAGGGCATCTGTCCGGGGAGCTGTTTTTT
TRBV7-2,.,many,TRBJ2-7,CASSLSGGWTGQYF,TGTGCCAGCAGCTTATCGGGGGGTTGGACAGGCCAGTACTTC
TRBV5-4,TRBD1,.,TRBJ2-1,CASSDPGGRGRNEQFF,TGTGCCAGCAGCGATCCCGGGGGCAGGGGGCGAAATGAGCAGTTCTTC
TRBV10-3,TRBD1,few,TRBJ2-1,CAISDLRDSSYNEQFF,TGTGCCATCAGTGACCTCCGGGACAGCTCCTACAATGAGCAGTTCTTC
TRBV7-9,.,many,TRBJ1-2,CASSLDRVRSGYTF,TGTGCCAGCAGCTTAGACAGGGTTCGGAGTGGCTACACCTTC
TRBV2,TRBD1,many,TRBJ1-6,CASSGTDNSPLHF,TGTGCCAGCAGCGGGACAGATAATTCACCCCTCCACTTT
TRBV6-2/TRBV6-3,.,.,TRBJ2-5,CASSFNAGPKTQYF,TGTGCCAGCAGCTTTAATGCAGGGCCGAAGACCCAGTACTTC
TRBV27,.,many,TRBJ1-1,CASRAPGPKNTEAFF,TGTGCCAGCAGAGCGCCAGGGCCCAAGAACACTGAAGCTTTCTTT
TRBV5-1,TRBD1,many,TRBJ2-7,CASSLWDRVSHEQYF,TGCGCCAGCAGCTTGTGGGACAGGGTTTCCCACGAGCAGTACTTC
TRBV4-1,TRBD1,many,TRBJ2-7,CASSHRTGIVYEQYF,TGCGCCAGCAGCCACCGGACAGGGATAGTTTACGAGCAGTACTTC
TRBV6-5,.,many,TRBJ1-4,CASSYSGGSNEKLFF,TGTGCCAGCAGTTACTCGGGAGGGTCTAATGAAAAACTGTTTTTT